This entry describes one TCR beta chain. At one of its ends the junction is not consistent with the germline gene, which may arise from a read error. This CDR3 spans 14 amino acids. Germline assignment: CDR1 SGHNT and CDR2 YYREEE (reference sequence). This sample was taken from a study of blood T cells in healthy people across ages. Each sample yielded at least 7 million isolated PBMCs. Total RNA extraction produced at least 5.5 micrograms (per sample) for the study. The authors ran a second PCR of 7 to 11 cycles using a sample-barcoded 5' primer and a J-beta primer mix. TCRdb called the 5' RACE reads again in MiXCR, with one record for every CDR3 protein. The sample consists of about 640,000 distinct CDR3 sequences, roughly 50% of them appearing once.

The sequenced material came from blood. This receptor was identified in a man aged 55 to 70 in good health. The chain carries TRBV5-4 and TRBJ1-1; tentatively, D is TRBD1 (6 bases). In DNA, the CDR3 is TGTGCCAGCAACTTGGACAGCATGAACACTGAAGCTTTCTTT. Its translation: CASNLDSMNTEAFF.